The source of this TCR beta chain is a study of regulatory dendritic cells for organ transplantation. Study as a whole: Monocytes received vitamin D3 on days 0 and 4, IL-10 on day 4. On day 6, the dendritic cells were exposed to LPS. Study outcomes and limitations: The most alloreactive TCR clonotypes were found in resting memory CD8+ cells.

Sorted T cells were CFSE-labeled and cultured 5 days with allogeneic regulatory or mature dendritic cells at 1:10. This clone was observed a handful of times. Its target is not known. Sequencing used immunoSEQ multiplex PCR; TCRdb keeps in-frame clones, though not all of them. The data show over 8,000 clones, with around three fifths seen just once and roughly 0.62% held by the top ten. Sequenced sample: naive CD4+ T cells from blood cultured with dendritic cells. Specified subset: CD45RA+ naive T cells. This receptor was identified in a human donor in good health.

DNA of the CDR3: TGTGCCAGCAGCTTAGCGGGACTACAATACGAGCAGTACTTC. Its translation is CASSLAGLQYEQYF. The J gene is TRBJ2-7, the V gene TRBV7-9, with 7 bases aligning to TRBD2. Germline V gene sequence: CDR1 SEHNR, CDR2 FQNEAQ (reference sequence). The ends lost 0 bases at V and 4 bases at J; junction bases unmatched: 3. This CDR3 spans 14 amino acids.